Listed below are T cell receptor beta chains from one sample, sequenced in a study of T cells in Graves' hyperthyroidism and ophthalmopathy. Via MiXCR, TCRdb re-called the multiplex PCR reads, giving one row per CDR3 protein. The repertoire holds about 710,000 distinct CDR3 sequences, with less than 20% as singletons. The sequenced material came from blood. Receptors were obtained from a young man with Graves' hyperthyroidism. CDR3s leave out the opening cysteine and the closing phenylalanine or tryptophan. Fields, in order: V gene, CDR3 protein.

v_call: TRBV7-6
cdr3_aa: ASSFGQGDLSSGANVLT

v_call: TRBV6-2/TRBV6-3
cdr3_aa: ASSRDGGVAYEQY

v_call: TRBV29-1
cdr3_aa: SVGRLAYTRNTEAF

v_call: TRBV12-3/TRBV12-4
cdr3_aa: ASRWGLPDTQY

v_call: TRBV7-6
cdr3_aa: ASSPYISGANVLT

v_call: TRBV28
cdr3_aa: ASSLLTRGLDSEAF

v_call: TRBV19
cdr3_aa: ASSIVGYSNQPQH

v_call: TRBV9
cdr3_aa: ASSATPTSSRGTEAF

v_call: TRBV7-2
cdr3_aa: ASSSIQWTGKNIQY

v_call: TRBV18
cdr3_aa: ASSPGLGQGAGDT

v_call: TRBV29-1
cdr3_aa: SVDRGHVEAF

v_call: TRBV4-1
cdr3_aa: ASSQDIPRDYYSYEQY

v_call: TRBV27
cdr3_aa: ASRGTGAIYEQY

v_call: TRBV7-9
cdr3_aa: ASSPRTGGHTNTGELF

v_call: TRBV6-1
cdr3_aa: ASTKAEPNTGELF

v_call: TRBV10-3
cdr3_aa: ATRQGGEWNTEAF

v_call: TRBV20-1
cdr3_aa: SAREGPSGQY

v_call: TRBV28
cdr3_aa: ASSLGSYNQPQH

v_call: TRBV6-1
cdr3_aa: ASSFGAKNIQY

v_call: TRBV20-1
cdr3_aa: SASDKRGRAYNEQF

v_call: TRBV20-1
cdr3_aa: SARRHKYSNQPQH

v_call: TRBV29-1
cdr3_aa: SHRQGRNTEAF

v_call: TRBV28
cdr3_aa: ASSLPGQGFDNEQF